This T cell receptor (beta chain) was identified in a study of PD-1 blockade in classical Hodgkin lymphoma. Exposure to brentuximab vedotin varied, and each patient had relapsed following autologous stem cell transplantation. This clone was observed a single time. TCRdb's copy holds only in-frame clones and misses some; the assay was immunoSEQ multiplex PCR. The sample records about 23,000 clones, 71% being singletons. CDR1 is SQVTM and CDR2 is ANQGSEA in the germline V gene. There are 13 residues in the CDR3. V lost 4 bases, J lost 6 bases, and 8 bases stayed unmatched. Sequencing used peripheral blood mononuclear cells (PBMCs), obtained at baseline. The TCR was taken from a human donor with classical Hodgkin lymphoma. This chain joins TRBV29-1 and TRBJ1-1; 7 bases are a match to TRBD1. CDR3 DNA sequence: TGCAGCGTTGGAGGGGGCGAGAGTGCTGAAGCTTTCTTT. Protein sequence: CSVGGGESAEAFF.